Shown below are 24 T cell receptor beta chains from a single sample sequenced in a study of control samples from healthy donors and cancer patients. TCRdb's table, derived via immunoSEQ multiplex PCR, lists solely in-frame clones and lacks some. In the table there are 90,000 to 150,000 clones, approximately 90% of which are singletons. Sequences were obtained from blood. These receptors were obtained from a woman between 18 and 30 years old in good health.

The chain carries TRBV29-1 and TRBJ2-1; D call uncertain. V lost 2 bases, J lost 0 bases, and 23 bases lay in between. CDR1 and CDR2 from the germline V gene are SQVTM and ANQGSEA. The CDR3 covers 19 residues. The CDR3, as DNA: TGCAGCGTTGAAATAGGAGCAGGTACGCGAAAGAGCTCCTACAATGAGCAGTTCTTC. It encodes CSVEIGAGTRKSSYNEQFF.

J is TRBJ2-3 and V is TRBV10-3; D perhaps matches TRBD2 (6 bases). Germline CDR1 reads ENHRY; CDR2 reads SYGVKD. V lost 4 bases, J lost 3 bases, and 8 bases lay in between. CDR3 length: 13 amino acids. The chain's CDR3 is CAISGRATDTQYF. The CDR3, as DNA: TGTGCCATCAGTGGGAGGGCTACAGATACGCAGTATTTT.

The V call is TRBV24-1, the J call TRBJ2-1; maybe TRBD1 (6 bases). CDR3 length: 15 amino acids. Germline-derived CDR1 and CDR2 are KGHDR and SFDVKD. The germline V and J ends were trimmed by 3 bases and 8 bases, with 16 bases remaining between them. CDR3 protein: CATSDPRHRVDEQFF. In nucleotides, the CDR3 is TGTGCCACCAGTGATCCTAGACACAGGGTTGATGAGCAGTTCTTC.

This clone has a single count. The J gene is TRBJ1-6, the V gene TRBV1. TRBV1 is a pseudogene segment. This CDR3 contains 19 residues. This CDR3 reads CTSSQGEGWGSPGISPLHF. In DNA, the CDR3 is TGCACCAGCAGCCAAGGTGAGGGATGGGGATCGCCGGGAATTTCACCCCTCCACTTT.

The rearrangement joins TRBV24-1 to TRBJ2-6, with D hard to call. This CDR3 contains 17 residues. CDR1 and CDR2 (germline): KGHDR, SFDVKD. The V end was cut by 0 bases, the J end by 0 bases, with 8 bases between. CDR3 protein: CATSDLDTSSGANVLTF. The CDR3 bases are TGTGCCACCAGTGATTTGGACACCAGCTCTGGGGCCAACGTCCTGACTTTC.

This chain links TRBV29-1 with TRBJ2-1, with D perhaps matching TRBD2 (7 bases). Trimming shortened V by 7 bases and J by 13 bases, and 29 bases separated the two germline ends. Germline-derived CDR1 and CDR2 are SQVTM and ANQGSEA. This CDR3 is built from 15 residues. CDR3 DNA sequence: TGCAGCGCACGTGGAGTGGGCGGGGGCGCAAGAAAACAGTTCTTC. This sequence encodes CSARGVGGGARKQFF.

The chain carries TRBV18 and TRBJ2-3; 7 bases match TRBD2. The CDR3 has 13 amino acids. Germline-derived CDR1 and CDR2 are KGHSH and LQKENI. Germline trimming cut 2 bases from V and 6 bases from J; bases unmatched to any gene: 2. CDR3 sequence: CASSPGTTDTQYF. The CDR3 DNA follows: TGTGCCAGCTCACCAGGGACTACTGATACGCAGTATTTT.

This chain links TRBV5-4 with TRBJ1-2, with D tentatively TRBD1 (6 bases). Germline V gene data show CDR1 as SGHNT and CDR2 as YYREEE (reference sequence). The V gene lost 4 bases and the J gene lost 5 bases, with 18 bases spanning the gap. The CDR3 spans 15 residues. The CDR3 here is CASSDPEQGGYGYTF. Written as DNA, the CDR3 is TGTGCCAGCAGCGATCCGGAACAGGGTGGTTATGGCTACACCTTC.

This clone was observed a few times. The rearrangement joins TRBV24-1 to TRBJ2-2, with D perhaps given as TRBD1 or TRBD2 (5 bases each). V was shortened by 0 bases and J by 4 bases, with 11 bases between the two germline ends. This CDR3 is 16 amino acids long. CDR1 and CDR2 from the germline V gene are KGHDR and SFDVKD. This CDR3 reads CATSDLGRAGTGELFF. The CDR3 DNA sequence: TGTGCCACCAGTGATTTGGGCAGGGCGGGCACCGGGGAGCTGTTTTTT.

The chain is built from TRBV4-1 and TRBJ1-3; D is unclear. Germline loops: CDR1 MGHRA, CDR2 YSYEKL. The CDR3 contains 17 residues. The V and J ends lost 0 bases and 0 bases respectively, with 12 bases between them. As DNA, the CDR3 is TGCGCCAGCAGCCAAGATTTGGTGAACTACTCTGGAAACACCATATATTTT. Amino acids: CASSQDLVNYSGNTIYF.

The chain has TRBV28 and TRBJ1-1, with 7 positions matching TRBD1. CDR1 is MDHEN, CDR2 SYDVKM, per germline. The CDR3 runs to 14 residues. V was clipped by 9 bases and J by 0 bases; unmatched bases: 7. CDR3 protein: CASIDRALNTEAFF. For the CDR3, the DNA is TGTGCCAGTATTGACAGGGCCTTGAACACTGAAGCTTTCTTT.

This chain connects TRBV11-3 to TRBJ2-3; TRBD2 matches at 8 bases. CDR3 length: 14 residues. Germline V gene lookup returns CDR1 SGHNT and CDR2 YENEEA. Trimming removed 6 bases from V and 3 bases from J; junction bases left unmatched: 5. CDR3 nucleotides: TGTGCCAGCAGTCCGGGGGGGCCGACAGATACGCAGTATTTT. Translation: CASSPGGPTDTQYF.

This clone appeared once. This sample includes further DNA sequences coding for the same CDR3. The CDR3: CASSLLGENTEAFF. CDR3 DNA sequence: TGTGCCAGCAGCTTGTTGGGGGAGAACACTGAAGCTTTCTTT. V is TRBV7-2 and J is TRBJ1-1, with D maybe TRBD1 (5 bases). The CDR3 runs to 14 residues. Germline-derived CDR1 and CDR2 are SGHTA and FQGNSA. Trimming removed 3 bases from V and 1 base from J, with 9 bases in between.

The rearrangement links TRBV18 to TRBJ2-1; 9 nucleotides align to TRBD1. V dropped 2 bases and J dropped 7; count of bases not matched to a gene: 0. Germline V CDR1 and CDR2: KGHSH, LQKENI. CDR3 length: 13 amino acids. CDR3 loop: CASSPGTGNEQFF. Written as DNA, the CDR3 is TGTGCCAGCTCACCAGGGACAGGGAATGAGCAGTTCTTC. The full variable domain, with the rest looked up from reference TRBV18 and TRBJ2-1, is NAGVMQNPRHLVRRRGQEARLRCSPMKGHSHVYWYRQLPEEGLKFMVYLQKENIIDESGMPKERFSAEFPKEGPSILRIQQVVRGDSAAYFCASSPGTGNEQFFGPGTRLTVL.

V and J are TRBV5-1 and TRBJ2-4; 9 nucleotides align to TRBD1. CDR3 length equals 17 residues. Germline CDR1 is SGHRS and CDR2 is YFSETQ. The V and J ends lost 4 bases and 2 bases, in that order; junction bases with no gene match: 10. CDR3 sequence (DNA): TGCGCCAGCAGCCCGGGACAGGGAGGTGTAACCAAAAACATTCAGTACTTC. Translating it yields CASSPGQGGVTKNIQYF.

As to this clone: Other DNA variants within this sample encode the same CDR3. The CDR3 is CASSYPPYEQYF. The CDR3, as DNA: TGTGCCAGCAGTTACCCTCCCTACGAGCAGTACTTC. The gene calls are TRBV6-2 or TRBV6-3 and TRBJ2-7; D is uncertain. CDR3 size: 12 residues. V was clipped by 2 bases and J by 2 bases, with 4 bases between them. Per the germline V gene, CDR1 is MNHEY and CDR2 is SVGEGT.

The chain carries TRBV27 and TRBJ1-6; D call uncertain. CDR1 is MNHEY and CDR2 is SMNVEV in the germline V gene (reference sequence). The CDR3 extends over 12 amino acids. With 8 bases removed from V and 12 bases from J, the gap between germline ends came to 14 bases. The CDR3 DNA reads as TGTGCCAGCCCCCGAGGGCACTTACCCCTCCACTTT. Protein: CASPRGHLPLHF.

For this clone: This CDR3 is also generated by other DNA sequences in the sample. The V and J genes are TRBV6-1 and TRBJ1-2, with D possibly being TRBD1 (5 bases). The V gene lost 0 bases and the J gene lost 8 bases, with 13 bases spanning the gap. Germline V gene sequence: CDR1 MNHNS, CDR2 SASEGT. The CDR3 is made up of 14 amino acids. This chain's CDR3 is CASSEATGGGGYTF. CDR3 nucleotides: TGTGCCAGCAGTGAAGCGACGGGGGGTGGCGGCTACACCTTC.

The chain has TRBV4-1 and TRBJ2-7; 9 bases line up with TRBD2. This CDR3 spans 15 amino acids. Trimming removed 4 bases from V and 1 base from J; junction bases left unmatched: 5. Looked up from germline, CDR1 is MGHRA and CDR2 is YSYEKL. The CDR3 spells CASSLLAGFSYEQYF. The CDR3 DNA reads as TGCGCCAGCAGCCTCCTAGCGGGGTTTTCCTACGAGCAGTACTTC.

The rearrangement uses TRBV4-2 and TRBJ2-1; 10 positions agree with TRBD2. CDR3 size: 17 residues. The trim removed 3 bases at V and 8 bases at J, leaving 13 bases unmatched. Germline V gene data show CDR1 as LGHNA and CDR2 as YNFKEQ. CDR3 bases: TGTGCCAGCAGCCAGGGAAGCGGGAGGGCTTATATGTATGAGCAGTTCTTC. The encoded protein is CASSQGSGRAYMYEQFF.

The chain carries TRBV7-3 and TRBJ1-1, with 8 bases matching TRBD1. The V gene end was trimmed by 1 base and the J gene end by 11 bases; junction bases not matched to a gene: 6. CDR3 length: 13 residues. CDR1 and CDR2 (germline): SGHTA, FQGTGA. CDR3 nucleotide sequence: TGTGCCAGCAGCTTAAGACAGGGGAATATGGCTTTCTTT. Encoded protein: CASSLRQGNMAFF.

This chain uses TRBV6-5 with TRBJ2-1; 11 bases line up with TRBD1. CDR3 length: 15 amino acids. Germline V lookup: CDR1 MNHEY, CDR2 SVGAGI. V was clipped by 5 bases and J by 2 bases; unmatched bases: 2. CDR3 residues: CASSRGQGAYNEQFF. In DNA form, the CDR3 reads TGTGCCAGCAGTAGGGGACAGGGGGCCTACAATGAGCAGTTCTTC.

V gene TRBV5-1 combines with J gene TRBJ2-1; 8 nucleotides agree with TRBD2. Trimming removed 5 bases from V and 0 bases from J; junction bases left unmatched: 10. The CDR3 is 17 amino acids. Per the germline V gene, CDR1 is SGHRS and CDR2 is YFSETQ. The CDR3 DNA sequence: TGCGCCAGCAGACCCTTTACAGCGGGGGCCTCCTACAATGAGCAGTTCTTC. Translating it yields CASRPFTAGASYNEQFF.

This clone was recorded only once. The V gene is TRBV19, the J gene TRBJ2-3, with D possibly being TRBD2 (6 bases). Germline CDR1 LNHDA, CDR2 SQIVND (reference sequence). CDR3 length equals 15 residues. V was clipped by 3 bases and J by 2 bases, with 12 bases between them. The CDR3 sequence is CASSISRDPTDTQYF. The CDR3 DNA reads as TGTGCCAGTAGTATCTCGCGGGACCCCACAGATACGCAGTATTTT.